These T cell receptor beta chains were read from a single sample in a study of T cell responses to AZD1222 COVID-19 vaccine. Produced via immunoSEQ multiplex PCR; TCRdb's table is partial and in-frame only. The top ten clones hold approximately 2% of a sample with about 160,000 clones, approximately 90% of them seen once. Sequenced material: peripheral blood, taken on day 0 of AZD1222 vaccination. The receptors were gathered from an adult in good health. Each CDR3 is given with its conserved first and last residue. Each record gives: clone size, V gene, J gene, D gene, CDR3 DNA, CDR3 protein. A D gene is named only where the DNA matches it firmly. For some rows the clone size is stated as once, few or many, or as a class when expanded; others skip it.

size: -
V: TRBV3-1/TRBV3-2
J: TRBJ2-7
D: TRBD1
DNA: TGTGCCAGCAGCTGGACAGGGGCCTACGAGCAGTACTTC
CDR3: CASSWTGAYEQYF

size: -
V: TRBV24-1
J: TRBJ2-1
D: TRBD1
DNA: TGTGCCACCAGTGCTCTTACCGGGACAGGGCACAATGAGCAGTTCTTC
CDR3: CATSALTGTGHNEQFF

size: -
V: TRBV6-4
J: TRBJ1-1
D: TRBD1
DNA: TGTGCCAGCAGTCGGGACAGGGACACTGAAGCTTTCTTT
CDR3: CASSRDRDTEAFF

size: -
V: TRBV24-1
J: TRBJ1-5
D: -
DNA: TGTGCCACCAGTGATCCCCATCAGCCCCAGCATTTT
CDR3: CATSDPHQPQHF

size: -
V: TRBV7-9
J: TRBJ2-7
D: -
DNA: TGTGCCAGCAGCTTAGGGGCCAGCTACGAGCAGTACTTC
CDR3: CASSLGASYEQYF

size: -
V: TRBV9
J: TRBJ2-2
D: TRBD2
DNA: TGTGCCAGCAGCGTAGTCCTAGCGGGAGGGGACACCGGGGAGCTGTTTTTT
CDR3: CASSVVLAGGDTGELFF

size: once
V: TRBV7-3
J: TRBJ1-1
D: -
DNA: TGTGCCAGTGGACAGACGAACACTGAAGCTTTCTTT
CDR3: CASGQTNTEAFF

size: -
V: TRBV27
J: TRBJ2-7
D: -
DNA: TGTGCCAGCAGTTTCAAGGGCAGGGGCTCCTACGAGCAGTACTTC
CDR3: CASSFKGRGSYEQYF

size: -
V: TRBV10-3
J: TRBJ1-1
D: -
DNA: TGTGCCATCAGTGGCTGGGGCACTGAAGCTTTCTTT
CDR3: CAISGWGTEAFF

size: -
V: TRBV19
J: TRBJ1-5
D: -
DNA: TGTGCCACCAGCCGGGACAACAATCAGCCCCAGCATTTT
CDR3: CATSRDNNQPQHF

size: -
V: TRBV7-9
J: TRBJ1-4
D: TRBD1
DNA: TGTGCCAGCAGCTTAGGACGGACAGGGCTTAATGAAAAACTGTTTTTT
CDR3: CASSLGRTGLNEKLFF

size: -
V: TRBV27
J: TRBJ1-6
D: -
DNA: TGTGCCAGCAGCCACCCGGGGCAGATTAATTCACCCCTCCACTTT
CDR3: CASSHPGQINSPLHF

size: -
V: TRBV30
J: TRBJ2-5
D: -
DNA: TGTGCCTGGAGACACTTCCTAAACCAAGAGACCCAGTACTTC
CDR3: CAWRHFLNQETQYF

size: once
V: TRBV6-1
J: TRBJ1-2
D: TRBD1
DNA: TGTGCCAGCAGTGATCGGTTGGGACAGGGCCATGGCTACACCTTC
CDR3: CASSDRLGQGHGYTF

size: once
V: TRBV7-2
J: TRBJ2-1
D: TRBD2
DNA: TGTGCCAGCAGCTCCCGACTAGCGGACAATGAGCAGTTCTTC
CDR3: CASSSRLADNEQFF

size: -
V: TRBV28
J: TRBJ1-1
D: -
DNA: TGTGCCAGCAGCGTAAGGACTGAAGCTTTCTTT
CDR3: CASSVRTEAFF

size: once
V: TRBV5-4
J: TRBJ2-4
D: -
DNA: TGTGCCAGCAGCTCCCCCCTCGGGGCAGGGGGGAAAAACATTCAGTACTTC
CDR3: CASSSPLGAGGKNIQYF

size: few
V: TRBV15
J: TRBJ2-2
D: -
DNA: TGTGCCACCAGCAGGGGAGGGGGCCCGAACACCGGGGAGCTGTTTTTT
CDR3: CATSRGGGPNTGELFF

size: -
V: TRBV3-1/TRBV3-2
J: TRBJ1-5
D: -
DNA: TGTGCCAGCAGCCGGGACAACAATCAGCCCCAGCATTTT
CDR3: CASSRDNNQPQHF

size: once
V: TRBV7-2
J: TRBJ1-2
D: -
DNA: TGTGCCAGCAGCTTAAACTATGGCTACACCTTC
CDR3: CASSLNYGYTF

size: -
V: TRBV7-9
J: TRBJ1-1
D: -
DNA: TGTGCCAGCAGCTTAATGGTAATTGAAGCTTTCTTT
CDR3: CASSLMVIEAFF

size: -
V: TRBV7-2
J: TRBJ1-1
D: -
DNA: TGTGCCAGCAGCTTAGCGAGGAGGGTGTCAAACACTGAAGCTTTCTTT
CDR3: CASSLARRVSNTEAFF

size: few
V: TRBV6-8
J: TRBJ1-2
D: -
DNA: TGTGCCAGCAGCCGCGACGGATATGGCTACACCTTC
CDR3: CASSRDGYGYTF

size: -
V: TRBV15
J: TRBJ1-4
D: -
DNA: TGTGCCACCAGCAGAGTAGCAGCCAAAGGGGAAAAACTGTTTTTT
CDR3: CATSRVAAKGEKLFF

size: -
V: TRBV3-1/TRBV3-2
J: TRBJ2-2
D: -
DNA: TGTGCCAGCAGCCAAGGTGGGGGGACTTGGAACACCGGGGAGCTGTTTTTT
CDR3: CASSQGGGTWNTGELFF

size: -
V: TRBV28
J: TRBJ1-1
D: -
DNA: TGTGCCAGCAGTTTAATATCTAACACTGAAGCTTTCTTT
CDR3: CASSLISNTEAFF

size: -
V: TRBV28
J: TRBJ1-5
D: -
DNA: TGTGCCAGCAGTTCGGGGGGGGAGCCCCAGCATTTT
CDR3: CASSSGGEPQHF

size: -
V: TRBV7-2
J: TRBJ2-3
D: TRBD1
DNA: TGTGCCAGCAGCTCCTCTTTCCGGACAGGGGCGGGAGATACGCAGTATTTT
CDR3: CASSSSFRTGAGDTQYF

size: -
V: TRBV7-2
J: TRBJ1-6
D: -
DNA: TGTGCCAGCAGCCCGGCAGGGCGTAATTCACCCCTCCACTTT
CDR3: CASSPAGRNSPLHF

size: few
V: TRBV6-6
J: TRBJ1-6
D: TRBD1
DNA: TGTGCCAGCAGTTACCGAGGGGGCGTTGACTCACCCCTCCACTTT
CDR3: CASSYRGGVDSPLHF

size: -
V: TRBV6-5
J: TRBJ2-1
D: -
DNA: TGTGCCAGCAGGGGATTGGATGAGCAGTTCTTC
CDR3: CASRGLDEQFF

size: -
V: TRBV5-4
J: TRBJ2-3
D: TRBD2
DNA: TGTGCCAGCAGCTTGTTACGGGGGGGCACAGATACGCAGTATTTT
CDR3: CASSLLRGGTDTQYF

size: few
V: TRBV11-2
J: TRBJ1-1
D: -
DNA: TGTGCCAGCAGCTTAGATTATGCAAACACTGAAGCTTTCTTT
CDR3: CASSLDYANTEAFF

size: -
V: TRBV19
J: TRBJ2-7
D: -
DNA: TGTGCCAGTAGTGGGGGAAATCGAGCATCCTACGAGCAGTACTTC
CDR3: CASSGGNRASYEQYF

size: -
V: TRBV10-2
J: TRBJ2-3
D: -
DNA: TGCGCCAGCAGTGAGCCCACCCAAGGATACACAGATACGCAGTATTTT
CDR3: CASSEPTQGYTDTQYF

size: -
V: TRBV7-6
J: TRBJ1-6
D: -
DNA: TGTGCCAGCAGCCAACTGTCGGGGGGCAGAAATTCACCCCTCCACTTT
CDR3: CASSQLSGGRNSPLHF

size: -
V: TRBV7-2
J: TRBJ1-3
D: -
DNA: TGTGCCAGCAGCTTAGTTTGGACCGGTGGAAACACCATATATTTT
CDR3: CASSLVWTGGNTIYF

size: -
V: TRBV19
J: TRBJ2-3
D: TRBD2
DNA: TGTGCCAGTCGAAGGGAGGGGCGCACAGATACGCAGTATTTT
CDR3: CASRREGRTDTQYF

size: -
V: TRBV7-2
J: TRBJ1-1
D: -
DNA: TGTGCCAGCAGCTTAGCGGGGAGTAGGGACACTGAAGCTTTCTTT
CDR3: CASSLAGSRDTEAFF

size: -
V: TRBV6-2/TRBV6-3
J: TRBJ1-5
D: -
DNA: TGTGCCAGCAGTTACTTCCCTGCGGAGTCCTATCAGCCCCAGCATTTT
CDR3: CASSYFPAESYQPQHF

size: -
V: TRBV9
J: TRBJ2-3
D: -
DNA: TGTGCCAGCAGCGTAGAGCAGCGGACAGATACGCAGTATTTT
CDR3: CASSVEQRTDTQYF

size: -
V: TRBV7-2
J: TRBJ2-7
D: -
DNA: TGTGCCAGCAGCTTCACAGTGGGCGAGCAGTACTTC
CDR3: CASSFTVGEQYF

size: -
V: TRBV9
J: TRBJ2-5
D: -
DNA: TGTGCCAGCAATACAAGGGGTAATTTCCAAGAGACCCAGTACTTC
CDR3: CASNTRGNFQETQYF

size: few
V: TRBV6-2/TRBV6-3
J: TRBJ2-7
D: TRBD1
DNA: TGTGCCAGCAGTTATATCCAACAGGGGCCCTACGAGCAGTACTTC
CDR3: CASSYIQQGPYEQYF

size: -
V: TRBV27
J: TRBJ2-7
D: -
DNA: TGTGCCAGCAGTTTATCGCGGGCCCTGGGGTCCTACGAGCAGTACTTC
CDR3: CASSLSRALGSYEQYF

size: -
V: TRBV28
J: TRBJ2-7
D: -
DNA: TGTGCCAGCAGTTCCCCCGTGAGGGGTCCCTACGAGCAGTACTTC
CDR3: CASSSPVRGPYEQYF

size: -
V: TRBV28
J: TRBJ1-1
D: -
DNA: TGTGCCAGCAGTCCCCGACAGGCGGGTCGGGCTTTCTTT
CDR3: CASSPRQAGRAFF

size: -
V: TRBV6-4
J: TRBJ1-1
D: -
DNA: TGTGCCAGCAGACCAGGTCAGGCAAACACTGAAGCTTTCTTT
CDR3: CASRPGQANTEAFF

size: -
V: TRBV28
J: TRBJ1-2
D: -
DNA: TGTGCCAGCAGTTTACTTAAAATGCAGAACCATGGCTACACCTTC
CDR3: CASSLLKMQNHGYTF